This T cell receptor (beta chain) comes out of a study of glioma-infiltrating T cells. Study context: Before surgery, glioma patients received dexamethasone for at most six days. Sequencing aimed for about 4- to 11-fold coverage of about a million peripheral T cells.

Using RNA template, CDR3s of TCR alpha and beta were amplified with iRepertoire arm-PCR. TCRdb re-analysed the multiplex PCR reads in MiXCR, keeping a single row per CDR3 protein. Found here are about 380,000 distinct CDR3 sequences, more than 35% of them singletons; the top ten hold 12%. CDR1 is SGHTA, CDR2 FQGNSA, per germline. V dropped 6 bases and J dropped 1; count of bases not matched to a gene: 5. The CDR3 loop spans 16 amino acids. This clonotype was seen many times. The TCR originated in a human donor with low-grade glioma or glioblastoma, undergoing nonglioma brain surgery, or in good health (not recorded which). Sequencing was performed on glioma tissue, nonneoplastic brain tissue, or PBMCs (not recorded which). The chain joins TRBV7-2 to TRBJ2-3, with 12 bases matching TRBD2. The CDR3 bases are TGTGCCAGCAGTCCCGGGACTAGCGGGCGCACAGATACGCAGTATTTT. Amino acids: CASSPGTSGRTDTQYF.